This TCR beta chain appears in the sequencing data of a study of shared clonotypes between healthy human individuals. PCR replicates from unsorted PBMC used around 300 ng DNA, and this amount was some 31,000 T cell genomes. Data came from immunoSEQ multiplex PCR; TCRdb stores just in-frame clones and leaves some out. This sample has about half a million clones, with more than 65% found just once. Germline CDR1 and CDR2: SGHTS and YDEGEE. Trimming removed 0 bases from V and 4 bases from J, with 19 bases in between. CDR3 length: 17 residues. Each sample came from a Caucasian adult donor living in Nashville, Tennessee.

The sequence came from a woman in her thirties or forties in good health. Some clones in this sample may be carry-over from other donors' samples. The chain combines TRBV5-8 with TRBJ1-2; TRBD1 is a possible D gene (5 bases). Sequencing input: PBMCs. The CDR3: CASSLARGVWDRYGYTF. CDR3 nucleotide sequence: TGTGCCAGCAGCTTGGCACGGGGGGTTTGGGATCGCTATGGCTACACCTTC.